This T cell receptor (beta chain) was recovered during a study of T cells in Graves' hyperthyroidism and ophthalmopathy. At least ten counts were recorded for this clonotype. Its antigen is not known. Study observations and caveats: Most expanded thyroid clonotypes above 0.001 also appeared in blood. Ophthalmopathy and stable hyperthyroidism were separated by a 13 V-J model. Model-based prediction identified ophthalmopathy a median around 6.5 months prior to its onset.

RNA transcripts gave rise to amplified TCR beta CDR3 regions. When the TCR CDR3 underwent first-round RT-PCR, the HTBI primer set was used. TCRdb redid the calling of the multiplex PCR reads with MiXCR, one entry per CDR3 protein. There are roughly 500,000 distinct CDR3 sequences in the sample; around 45% occur only once, and about 20% lies in the top ten. Trimming took off 2 bases at V and 1 base at J, with 2 bases between the two ends. The CDR3 has 11 residues. Germline V gene sequence: CDR1 GTSNPN, CDR2 SVGIG (reference sequence). The source of this sequence is an adult woman with Graves' disease, either hyperthyroidism or ophthalmopathy (not recorded which). The rearrangement uses TRBV30 and TRBJ2-5; D unclear. The sequenced sample was peripheral blood or thyroid tissue (not recorded which). The CDR3 nucleotides are TGTGCCTGGAGTACCCAAGAGACCCAGTACTTC. Its protein product is CAWSTQETQYF.